This is a list of T cell receptor beta chains from one sample in a study of T cells after yellow fever vaccination. Using its own MiXCR run on the 5' RACE reads, TCRdb lists one record per CDR3 protein. Here the sample spans about 370,000 distinct CDR3 sequences, roughly 12% being singletons. The sequencing here drew on PBMCs, taken on the day of the first yellow fever vaccination. These receptor sequences come from a man aged 18 to 30 who received the YFV17D yellow fever vaccine. Each CDR3 is given with its conserved first and last residue. A D gene is named only where the DNA matches it firmly. Some rows mark clone size as missing; the rest say once, few, many or name a class of expanded clone.

few,TRBV12-3/TRBV12-4,TRBJ2-5,TRBD1,TGTGCCAGCACCAAACAGGGGGCCGGGGGGGAGACCCAGTACTTC,CASTKQGAGGETQYF
many,TRBV12-3/TRBV12-4,TRBJ2-2,.,TGTGCCAGCAGTCAAGGGGGTTCGCTGGCCGGGGAGCTGTTTTTT,CASSQGGSLAGELFF
.,TRBV20-1,TRBJ1-1,.,TGCAGTGCTAGTCCGGTTTATCGGGCTTTCTTT,CSASPVYRAFF
few,TRBV10-2,TRBJ1-1,.,TGCGCCAGCAGTGAGCCCGGCAGAACGGGGAACACTGAAGCTTTCTTT,CASSEPGRTGNTEAFF
many,TRBV24-1,TRBJ2-7,.,TGTGCCACCAGTGACTCCGGGACTCCGGGGGAGCAGTACTTC,CATSDSGTPGEQYF
many,TRBV10-2,TRBJ2-3,TRBD2,TGCGCCAGCAGTGAACGGAGCGGGACCTACACAGATACGCAGTATTTT,CASSERSGTYTDTQYF
.,TRBV24-1,TRBJ1-2,.,TGTGCCACCAGTGATGGGGACGGCTACACCTTC,CATSDGDGYTF
few,TRBV20-1,TRBJ2-3,TRBD2,TGCAGTGCTGGGTCTAGCGGGGGTGCTGATACGCAGTATTTT,CSAGSSGGADTQYF
.,TRBV24-1,TRBJ2-5,.,TGTGCCACCAGTGAGGCAGGGAGGGGGCAAGAGACCCAGTACTTC,CATSEAGRGQETQYF
.,TRBV7-3,TRBJ2-2,.,TGTGCCAGCAGCCCGAGGCAGGGATTGGCCACCGGGGAGCTGTTTTTT,CASSPRQGLATGELFF
.,TRBV14,TRBJ2-1,.,TGTGCCAGCAGCCAATGGCCGCATAATTTCGAGTTCTTC,CASSQWPHNFEFF
many,TRBV19,TRBJ1-2,.,TGTGCCAGTAGTATCTTCGGGTCAGGGATCTATGGCTACACCTTC,CASSIFGSGIYGYTF
.,TRBV5-1,TRBJ2-1,.,TGCGCCAGCAGCTTGAGGGGGGACTTGTACAATGAGCAGTTCTTC,CASSLRGDLYNEQFF
few,TRBV20-1,TRBJ1-4,.,TGCAGTGCTAGCAGTGGGGAAAAACTGTTTTTT,CSASSGEKLFF
few,TRBV7-6,TRBJ2-2,.,TGTGCCAGCAGCTTAGCCGTCGCCGGGGAGCTGTTTTTT,CASSLAVAGELFF
many,TRBV29-1,TRBJ1-1,TRBD1,TGCAGCGTAAGGGACAGGGGGGACACTGAAGCTTTCTTT,CSVRDRGDTEAFF
few,TRBV25-1,TRBJ2-3,TRBD1,TGTGCCAGCAGTTCTCTGACAGGGCCAGATACGCAGTATTTT,CASSSLTGPDTQYF
few,TRBV7-9,TRBJ2-5,.,TGTGCCAGCAGCCCCCTCGTAGGGAGGGAGACCCAGTACTTC,CASSPLVGRETQYF
few,TRBV20-1,TRBJ1-1,.,TGCAGTGCTAGAGAGCCCGGTTTGAACACTGAAGCTTTCTTT,CSAREPGLNTEAFF
few,TRBV5-1,TRBJ2-7,.,TGCGCCAGCAGCCTACTCGAAGGCTACGAGCAGTACTTC,CASSLLEGYEQYF
few,TRBV6-2/TRBV6-3,TRBJ2-3,.,TGTGCCAGCACAACTAAGAGCACAGATACGCAGTATTTT,CASTTKSTDTQYF
.,TRBV5-1,TRBJ2-3,.,TGCGCCAGCAGCCCAGCGACGGTAGATACGCAGTATTTT,CASSPATVDTQYF
few,TRBV7-6,TRBJ2-5,.,TGTGCCAGCAGCTTAGTCGGGGCAGGGCGGGAGACCCAGTACTTC,CASSLVGAGRETQYF
.,TRBV29-1,TRBJ2-3,.,TGCAGCGTTTTGGAGGTCGGCACAGATACGCAGTATTTT,CSVLEVGTDTQYF
.,TRBV5-4,TRBJ1-1,.,TGTGCCAGCAGCTTGGGCCCTTTACAGGGACCTAGCGCTGAAGCTTTCTTT,CASSLGPLQGPSAEAFF
few,TRBV27,TRBJ2-7,.,TGTGCCAGCAGTTACAGGGTCGGGTGGGAGCAGTACTTC,CASSYRVGWEQYF
.,TRBV7-2,TRBJ1-2,.,TGTGCCAGCAGCCGACGGTATGGCTACACCTTC,CASSRRYGYTF
few,TRBV7-2,TRBJ2-3,.,TGTGCCAGCAGCTCGCCTAAACAGAGCACAGATACGCAGTATTTT,CASSSPKQSTDTQYF
few,TRBV20-1,TRBJ2-5,.,TGCAGTGCTAGAGATATGCGAGAGACCCAGTACTTC,CSARDMRETQYF
.,TRBV7-2,TRBJ2-3,TRBD1,TGTGCCAGCAGCTTATACAGGGGGCTGGGAACAGATACGCAGTATTTT,CASSLYRGLGTDTQYF
.,TRBV4-1,TRBJ1-1,.,TGCGCCAGCAGCCAATTGTTGGGGGACACTGAAGCTTTCTTT,CASSQLLGDTEAFF
few,TRBV2,TRBJ2-1,.,TGTGCCAGCAGCGCGACGGAAACCAATGAGCAGTTCTTC,CASSATETNEQFF
few,TRBV5-1,TRBJ2-3,.,TGCGCCAGCAGCCCGGTCGGCACGTCTAGCACAGATACGCAGTATTTT,CASSPVGTSSTDTQYF
many,TRBV5-1,TRBJ2-3,.,TGCGCCAGCAGCTTGATGGGCAACACAGATACGCAGTATTTT,CASSLMGNTDTQYF
.,TRBV5-6,TRBJ2-1,TRBD2,TGTGCCAGCAGCTCCGCTAGCGGGGGGTCCTCCTACAATGAGCAGTTCTTC,CASSSASGGSSYNEQFF
.,TRBV4-2,TRBJ2-1,TRBD2,TGTGCCAGCAGCCTACAGACTAGCCGGCTAAGCTCCTACAATGAGCAGTTCTTC,CASSLQTSRLSSYNEQFF
.,TRBV20-1,TRBJ2-1,TRBD2,TGCAGTGCTAGAGATCCGGGGGGGGGGTTCTACAATGAGCAGTTCTTC,CSARDPGGGFYNEQFF
.,TRBV5-1,TRBJ2-7,TRBD1,TGCGCCAGCAGCTTGGCCGGGACAGAAGTCTACGAGCAGTACTTC,CASSLAGTEVYEQYF
many,TRBV18,TRBJ2-7,.,TGTGCCAGCTCACCAGGGACCTACGAGCAGTACTTC,CASSPGTYEQYF
.,TRBV7-9,TRBJ2-5,.,TGTGCCAGCAGCATAAGGACTACCGGGGAGACCCAGTACTTC,CASSIRTTGETQYF
few,TRBV12-3/TRBV12-4,TRBJ2-3,TRBD2,TGTGCCAGCAGTTTGCGGGGGGGCATAGATACGCAGTATTTT,CASSLRGGIDTQYF